This TCR beta chain was documented in a study of T-cell reconstitution after alpha-beta-depleted transplantation in children. V was pared by 0 bases and J by 2 bases, with 15 bases between. CDR3 size: 17 residues. Germline V CDR1 and CDR2: LGHNA, YSLEER. TCRbeta library construction was performed incorporating unique molecular identifiers. TCRdb used MiXCR to reprocess the PCR reads, holding one entry per CDR3 protein. The sample holds 190,000 or so distinct CDR3 sequences, 6.3% seen once. Findings and caveats of the study: Diversity and T-cell counts at one year after transplant derived mostly from new T cells. Reports say that about two months after transplant, the alpha-beta T cells came out of several hundred graft clones that had expanded. High day-60 TCRbeta diversity in some patients came from surviving recipient T cells and thymic progenitors.

This clonotype has ten or more counts. The antigen remains unidentified. The sequence was obtained from a girl under three years old with combined immunodeficiency, due to receive a stem cell transplant. The chain is built from TRBV4-3 and TRBJ2-3; no firm D call. The sample consisted of PBMCs, taken before TCRalphabeta/CD19-depleted stem cell transplant. CDR3 amino acids: CASSQDDVRWVTDTQYF. CDR3 coding DNA: TGCGCCAGCAGCCAAGATGACGTCCGTTGGGTCACAGATACGCAGTATTTT.